The 14 T cell receptor beta chains below all came from one sample that was sequenced in a study of T cell changes during pregnancy in multiple sclerosis. Using immunoSEQ multiplex PCR, the repertoire was profiled, and TCRdb retains in-frame clones only, with some absent. The table lists approximately 30,000 clones, roughly 87% of them singletons. Here the sequenced sample was CD8+ T cells from peripheral blood mononuclear cells, taken in the first trimester of pregnancy. Source of these receptors: a female donor with multiple sclerosis, enrolled in a pregnancy study.

The V gene is TRBV2, the J gene TRBJ1-1; the match to TRBD1 covers 7 bases. With 4 bases clipped from V and 3 bases from J, the junction kept 17 bases outside the gene matches. This CDR3 is 18 amino acids long. Germline V gene lookup returns CDR1 SNHLY and CDR2 FYNNEI. This chain's CDR3 is CASSAWDSLFEFDTEAFF. In DNA, the CDR3 is TGTGCCAGCAGTGCGTGGGACAGTCTTTTCGAGTTTGACACTGAAGCTTTCTTT. The whole variable domain, filled in from reference TRBV2 and TRBJ1-1, reads EPEVTQTPSHQVTQMGQEVILRCVPISNHLYFYWYRQILGQKVEFLVSFYNNEISEKSEIFDDQFSVERPDGSNFTLKIRSTKLEDSAMYFCASSAWDSLFEFDTEAFFGQGTRLTVV.

The chain employs TRBV6-1 and TRBJ1-5, with D perhaps TRBD1 (6 bases). CDR3 size: 15 residues. Trimming removed 3 bases from V and 4 bases from J, with 13 bases in between. Germline CDR1 MNHNS, CDR2 SASEGT. Written as DNA, the CDR3 is TGTGCCAGCAGTGATTACAGGGCAAGTAATCAGCCCCAGCATTTT. This sequence encodes CASSDYRASNQPQHF.

V and J are TRBV19 and TRBJ1-2; no reliable D call. The CDR3 is 13 residues long. Germline V gene sequence: CDR1 LNHDA, CDR2 SQIVND (reference sequence). Between the trimmed V and J ends, which lost 7 bases and 2 bases, there was a span of 11 bases. The CDR3 loop is CASTGLGNYGYTF. CDR3 DNA sequence: TGTGCCAGTACAGGACTGGGAAACTATGGCTACACCTTC. The full variable domain, completed using reference TRBV19 and TRBJ1-2, is DGGITQSPKYLFRKEGQNVTLSCEQNLNHDAMYWYRQDPGQGLRLIYYSQIVNDFQKGDIAEGYSVSREKKESFPLTVTSAQKNPTAFYLCASTGLGNYGYTFGSGTRLTVV.

This rearrangement joins TRBV4-1 to TRBJ1-2, with 7 bases that match TRBD1. The trim removed 0 bases at V and 8 bases at J, leaving 9 bases unmatched. The CDR3 spans 15 residues. Germline CDR1 reads MGHRA; CDR2 reads YSYEKL. Here the CDR3 DNA reads TGCGCCAGCAGCCAAGAGGCGTCAGGGGGGAGCGGCTACACCTTC. Translated, it gives CASSQEASGGSGYTF.

V gene TRBV13 combines with J gene TRBJ2-1, with 9 bases identical to TRBD1. The CDR3 consists of 17 residues. Trimming took 4 bases from V and 5 from J; bases not matched to a gene: 12. CDR1 and CDR2 from the germline V gene are PRHDT and FYEKMQ (reference sequence). CDR3 DNA: TGTGCCAGCAGCTCCGTACCGAGGACAGGGGATGACAATGAGCAGTTCTTC. This gives the protein CASSSVPRTGDDNEQFF.

As concerns this clone: One end of the junction varies from germline; a read error may be responsible. V is TRBV11-2 and J is TRBJ2-1; the D gene is possibly TRBD2 (7 bases). Germline CDR1 reads SGHAT; CDR2 reads FQNNGV. The CDR3 sequence is 16 residues long. This CDR3 is CASRLGGSGSYNEQFF. The DNA for the CDR3 is TGTGCCAGCAGATTAGGGGGTAGCGGGTCCTACAATGAGCAGTTCTTC.

The chain combines TRBV19 with TRBJ1-1, with D maybe TRBD1 (6 bases). The germline CDR1 and CDR2 sequences are LNHDA and SQIVND (reference sequence). V shed 3 bases and J shed 1 base, with 9 bases lying between them. The CDR3 has 14 residues. The CDR3 DNA follows: TGTGCCAGTAGTATTGCAGGGGCGAACACTGAAGCTTTCTTT. This sequence encodes CASSIAGANTEAFF. Full variable domain (rest looked up from reference TRBV19 and TRBJ1-1): DGGITQSPKYLFRKEGQNVTLSCEQNLNHDAMYWYRQDPGQGLRLIYYSQIVNDFQKGDIAEGYSVSREKKESFPLTVTSAQKNPTAFYLCASSIAGANTEAFFGQGTRLTVV.

The rearrangement links TRBV27 to TRBJ2-3; 7 nucleotides match TRBD1. The CDR3 covers 16 residues. Looked up from germline, CDR1 is MNHEY and CDR2 is SMNVEV (reference sequence). Germline trimming cut 6 bases from V and 4 bases from J; bases unmatched to any gene: 13. CDR3 in DNA: TGTGCCAGCAGACCTCCACCCGGGACAGCTTCAGATACGCAGTATTTT. This translates into CASRPPPGTASDTQYF.

The chain employs TRBV6-6 and TRBJ2-7; TRBD1 matches 9 bases. The length of the CDR3 is 14 residues. The V segment lost 2 bases and the J segment 4 bases; nucleotides outside the gene matches: 3. CDR1 and CDR2 from the germline V gene are MNHNY and SVGAGI (reference sequence). CDR3 DNA sequence: TGTGCCAGCAGTTACGAAGGGACAGGGTACGAGCAGTACTTC. It yields the protein CASSYEGTGYEQYF.

The chain joins TRBV7-6 to TRBJ1-6, with D possibly matching TRBD1 (6 bases). CDR3 length: 14 residues. CDR1 is SGHVS, CDR2 FNYEAQ, per germline. V lost 1 base and J lost 5, with 6 bases in between. Here the CDR3 DNA reads TGTGCCAGCAGCTTAGACAGGGATAATTCACCCCTCCACTTT. This encodes CASSLDRDNSPLHF.

The genes are TRBV19 and TRBJ1-3; TRBD1 is a possible D gene (5 bases). Trimming cost V 1 base and J 2 bases, with 9 bases left between them. Germline lookup yields CDR1 LNHDA and CDR2 SQIVND (reference sequence). The CDR3 contains 15 residues. The CDR3 DNA follows: TGTGCCAGTAGTATAGGGGCAGGGCCTGGAAACACCATATATTTT. It translates to CASSIGAGPGNTIYF.

This chain joins TRBV6-6 and TRBJ1-2; 8 nucleotides match TRBD1. CDR1 is MNHNY, CDR2 SVGAGI, per germline (reference sequence). With V trimmed by 6 bases and J by 1 base, 1 base remained unmatched. The CDR3 extends over 13 amino acids. This CDR3 reads CASRQGVNYGYTF. The CDR3 bases are TGTGCCAGCAGACAGGGGGTTAACTATGGCTACACCTTC.

The V call is TRBV4-2, the J call TRBJ2-3; TRBD2 agrees at 9 bases. The V and J ends lost 0 bases and 6 bases, in that order; junction bases with no gene match: 10. Per germline, CDR1 LGHNA and CDR2 YNFKEQ. The CDR3 has 17 amino acids. The CDR3 region has the DNA TGTGCCAGCAGCCAAGACAGCGGTCCTAGCGGGACTGATACGCAGTATTTT. Translating it yields CASSQDSGPSGTDTQYF.

V gene TRBV28 combines with J gene TRBJ2-1; TRBD1 matches 9 bases. Per germline, CDR1 MDHEN and CDR2 SYDVKM. The CDR3 extends over 14 amino acids. The junction had 8 bases not matched to a gene; V was cut back by 9 bases and J by 5 bases. CDR3 loop: CASTGTGRNNEQFF. The CDR3 DNA is TGTGCCAGTACCGGGACAGGGCGCAACAATGAGCAGTTCTTC.